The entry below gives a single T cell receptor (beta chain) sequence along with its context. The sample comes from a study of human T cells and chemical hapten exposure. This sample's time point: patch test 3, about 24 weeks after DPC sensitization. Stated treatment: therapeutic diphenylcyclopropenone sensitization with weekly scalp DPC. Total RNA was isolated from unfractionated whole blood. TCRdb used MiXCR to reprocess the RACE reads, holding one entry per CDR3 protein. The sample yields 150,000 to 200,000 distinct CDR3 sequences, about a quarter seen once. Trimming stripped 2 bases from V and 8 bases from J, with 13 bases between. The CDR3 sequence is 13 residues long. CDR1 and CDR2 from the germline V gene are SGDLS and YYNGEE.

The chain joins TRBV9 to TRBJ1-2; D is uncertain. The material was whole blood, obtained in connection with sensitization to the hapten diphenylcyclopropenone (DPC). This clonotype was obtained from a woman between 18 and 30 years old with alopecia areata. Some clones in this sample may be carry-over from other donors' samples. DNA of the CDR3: TGTGCCAGCAGCGTCGACCAAACCACGGGCTACACCTTC. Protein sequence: CASSVDQTTGYTF.